Here is one TCR beta chain with its context. This specimen comes from a study of shared clonotypes between healthy human individuals. CD45RO-negative, CCR7-positively selected cells formed the naive CD8 fraction, excluding terminally differentiated effector memory CD45RA+ cells. This CDR3 region has 14 residues. The ends lost 5 bases at V and 5 bases at J; junction bases unmatched: 7. Germline assignment: CDR1 MNHEY and CDR2 SMNVEV (reference sequence). Sequenced by immunoSEQ multiplex PCR; TCRdb stores in-frame clones only, minus some. The sample includes some 2.1 million clones, roughly 94% seen only once; the top ten take 0.9% to 1.3%.

The sequenced sample was naive CD8+ T cells sorted from blood. The TCR was taken from a young man in good health. This rearrangement joins TRBV27 to TRBJ2-5, with 8 bases lining up with TRBD2. The CDR3: CASSMAGGGETQYF. The CDR3 DNA reads TGTGCCAGCAGTATGGCGGGGGGCGGGGAGACCCAGTACTTC.